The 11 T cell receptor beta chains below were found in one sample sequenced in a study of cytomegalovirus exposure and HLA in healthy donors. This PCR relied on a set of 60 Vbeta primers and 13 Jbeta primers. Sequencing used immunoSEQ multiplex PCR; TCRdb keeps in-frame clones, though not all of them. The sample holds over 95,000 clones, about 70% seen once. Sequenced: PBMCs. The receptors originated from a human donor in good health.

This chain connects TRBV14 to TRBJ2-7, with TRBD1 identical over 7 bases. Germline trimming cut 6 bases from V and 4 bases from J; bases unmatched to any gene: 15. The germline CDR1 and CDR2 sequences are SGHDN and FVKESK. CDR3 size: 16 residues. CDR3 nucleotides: TGTGCCAGCAGTCCCCCCCCGGAGAGGGGGCGATACGAGCAGTACTTC. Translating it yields CASSPPPERGRYEQYF. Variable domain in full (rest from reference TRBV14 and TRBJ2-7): EAGVTQFPSHSVIEKGQTVTLRCDPISGHDNLYWYRRVMGKEIKFLLHFVKESKQDESGMPNNRFLAERTGGTYSTLKVQPAELEDSGVYFCASSPPPERGRYEQYFGPGTRLTVT.

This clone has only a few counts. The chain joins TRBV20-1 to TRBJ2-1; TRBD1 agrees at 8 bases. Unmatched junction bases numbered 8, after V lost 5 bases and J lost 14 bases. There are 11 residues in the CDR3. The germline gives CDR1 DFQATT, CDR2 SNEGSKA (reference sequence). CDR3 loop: CSAPQGVQEFF. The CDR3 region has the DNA TGCAGTGCTCCACAGGGGGTCCAGGAGTTCTTC.

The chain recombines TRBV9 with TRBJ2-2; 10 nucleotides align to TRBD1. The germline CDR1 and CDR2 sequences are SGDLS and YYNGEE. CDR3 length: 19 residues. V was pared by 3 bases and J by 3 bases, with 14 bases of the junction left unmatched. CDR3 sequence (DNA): TGTGCCAGCAGCGCTCGCCTCCCGGGACAGGGGTGGGACACCGGGGAGCTGTTTTTT. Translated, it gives CASSARLPGQGWDTGELFF.

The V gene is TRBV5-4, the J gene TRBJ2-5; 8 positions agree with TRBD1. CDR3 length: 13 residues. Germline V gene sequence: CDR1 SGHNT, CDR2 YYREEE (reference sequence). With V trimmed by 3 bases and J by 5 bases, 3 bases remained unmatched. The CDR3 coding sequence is TGTGCCAGCAGCTCCAACAGGGGGGAGACCCAGTACTTC. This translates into CASSSNRGETQYF.

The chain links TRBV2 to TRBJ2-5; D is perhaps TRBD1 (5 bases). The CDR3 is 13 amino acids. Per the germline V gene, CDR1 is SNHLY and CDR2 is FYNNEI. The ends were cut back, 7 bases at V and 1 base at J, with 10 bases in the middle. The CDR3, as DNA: TGTGCCAGCAATAGAAGGGGCCAAGAGACCCAGTACTTC. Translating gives CASNRRGQETQYF.

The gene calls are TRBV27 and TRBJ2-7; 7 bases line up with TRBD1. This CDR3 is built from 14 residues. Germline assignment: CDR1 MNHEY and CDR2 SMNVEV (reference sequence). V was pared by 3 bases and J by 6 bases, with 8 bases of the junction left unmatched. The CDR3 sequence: CASSLTGFLGEQYF. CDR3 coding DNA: TGTGCCAGCAGTTTGACAGGGTTCCTGGGCGAGCAGTACTTC.

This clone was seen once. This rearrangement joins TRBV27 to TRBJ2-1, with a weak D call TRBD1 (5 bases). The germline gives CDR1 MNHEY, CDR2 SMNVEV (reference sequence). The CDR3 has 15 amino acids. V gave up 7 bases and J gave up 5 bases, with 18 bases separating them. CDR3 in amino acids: CASKVNYRYNNEQFF. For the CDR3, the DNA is TGTGCCAGCAAGGTCAATTACAGGTACAACAATGAGCAGTTCTTC.

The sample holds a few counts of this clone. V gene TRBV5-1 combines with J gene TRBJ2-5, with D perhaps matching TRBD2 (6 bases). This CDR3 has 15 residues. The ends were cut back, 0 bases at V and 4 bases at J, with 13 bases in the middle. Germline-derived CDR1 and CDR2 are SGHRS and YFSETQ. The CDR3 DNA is TGCGCCAGCAGCTTGGAAGGGAGGTCTCTAGAGACCCAGTACTTC. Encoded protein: CASSLEGRSLETQYF.

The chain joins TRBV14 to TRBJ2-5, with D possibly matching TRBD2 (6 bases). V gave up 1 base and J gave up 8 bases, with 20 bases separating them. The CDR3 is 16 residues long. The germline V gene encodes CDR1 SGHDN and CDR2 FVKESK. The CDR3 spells CASSQGRGRARDTQYF. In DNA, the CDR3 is TGTGCCAGCAGCCAAGGGAGGGGAAGGGCAAGAGATACCCAGTACTTC. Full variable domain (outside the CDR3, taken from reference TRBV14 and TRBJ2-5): EAGVTQFPSHSVIEKGQTVTLRCDPISGHDNLYWYRRVMGKEIKFLLHFVKESKQDESGMPNNRFLAERTGGTYSTLKVQPAELEDSGVYFCASSQGRGRARDTQYFGPGTRLLVL.

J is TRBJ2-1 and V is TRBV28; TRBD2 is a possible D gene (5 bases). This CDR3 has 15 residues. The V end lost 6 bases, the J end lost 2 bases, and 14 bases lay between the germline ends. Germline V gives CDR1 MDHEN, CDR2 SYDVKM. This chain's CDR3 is CASRSSGTPYNEQFF. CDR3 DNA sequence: TGTGCCAGCAGATCAAGCGGAACCCCCTACAATGAGCAGTTCTTC. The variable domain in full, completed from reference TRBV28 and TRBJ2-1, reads DVKVTQSSRYLVKRTGEKVFLECVQDMDHENMFWYRQDPGLGLRLIYFSYDVKMKEKGDIPEGYSVSREKKERFSLILESASTNQTSMYLCASRSSGTPYNEQFFGPGTRLTVL.

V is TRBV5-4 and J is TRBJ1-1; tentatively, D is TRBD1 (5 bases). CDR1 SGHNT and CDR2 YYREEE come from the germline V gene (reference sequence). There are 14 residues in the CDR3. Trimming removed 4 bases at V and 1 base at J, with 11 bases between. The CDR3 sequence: CASSPRVANTEAFF. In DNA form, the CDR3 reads TGTGCCAGCAGCCCCAGGGTGGCGAACACTGAAGCTTTCTTT.